This T cell receptor (beta chain) comes out of a study of blood T cell repertoires in COVID-19. CDR3 length: 15 residues. Germline lookup yields CDR1 SGHVS and CDR2 FQNEAQ. Trimming removed 3 bases at V and 3 bases at J, with 12 bases between. Sequencing was performed with immunoSEQ multiplex PCR; in TCRdb, only in-frame clones are kept and a portion is missing. The repertoire holds 45,000 to 65,000 clones, with 80% to 85% as singletons. Material: peripheral blood. The V and J genes are TRBV7-8 and TRBJ1-5; D is perhaps TRBD1 (6 bases). This clonotype was sampled from a woman of 80 years or more with acute or convalescent COVID-19. The CDR3 spells CASSLLGAVNQPQHF. CDR3 sequence (DNA): TGTGCCAGCAGCTTGCTGGGGGCAGTCAATCAGCCCCAGCATTTT. The variable domain in full, with the rest retrieved from reference TRBV7-8 and TRBJ1-5, is GAGVSQSPRYKVAKRGQDVALRCDPISGHVSLFWYQQALGQGPEFLTYFQNEAQLDKSGLPSDRFFAERPEGSVSTLKIQRTQQEDSAVYLCASSLLGAVNQPQHFGDGTRLSIL.